The subject of this entry is one T cell receptor (beta chain). Its antigen is not known. TCRdb's copy holds only in-frame clones and misses some; the assay was immunoSEQ multiplex PCR. Of around 34,000 clones in the sample, 89% were seen once. The CDR3 runs 13 residues. Trimming took 7 bases from V and 6 from J; bases not matched to a gene: 8. Germline V gives CDR1 MNHEY, CDR2 SVGAGI. The data are from a study of OX40 agonist ivuxolimab in advanced cancers. Study summary: Patients' therapy was ivuxolimab, an antibody that acts as an agonist of OX40 (CD134). Six ivuxolimab dose levels, 0.01 to 10 mg/kg, were given intravenously every 2 weeks.

Overall study results and limits: Among the nonresponders, some also had low normalized T-cell clonal expansion. Among T cells, CD8+ cells averaged more expanded clones than CD4+ cells.

The TCR was taken from an adult with an advanced solid tumor such as melanoma, head and neck, liver or kidney cancer. J is TRBJ2-7 and V is TRBV6-5, with 8 nucleotides matching TRBD1. The sequencing used CD4+ or CD8+ T cells sorted from blood, collected in a trial of the OX40 agonist ivuxolimab. The CDR3 sequence: CASIKTGVGEQYF. DNA for the CDR3: TGTGCCAGCATAAAGACAGGGGTAGGCGAGCAGTACTTC.